The 14 T cell receptor beta chains reported below all come from one sample, sequenced in a study of shared clonotypes between healthy human individuals (dated by TCRdb to 2018 to 2021). The protocol used for the library was the immunoSEQ multiplex PCR assay. The table was pulled from immuneACCESS by TCRdb, which kept in-frame rearrangements only. Such tables lose some clones; where checked, under half of the loss comes from unresolved V genes, and the rest has no known cause. This sample has 2 million to 2.5 million clones in its table, and around 95% of those were observed once. The ten largest clonotypes hold roughly 0.13% of the sample. Sequenced sample: naive CD4+ T cells sorted from blood. This specimen's cell subset or site label, interpreted: CD45RA+ positively selected. The receptors were gathered from a man between 18 and 35 years old in good health.

The chain couples TRBV29-1 to TRBJ1-1, with 7 nucleotides matching TRBD1. Germline CDR1 reads SQVTM; CDR2 reads ANQGSEA. This CDR3 has 12 amino acids. V lost 0 bases and J lost 11; bases outside the gene matches: 6. The CDR3 region has the DNA TGCAGCGTTGAAGATTTCAGGGGGGACGCTTTCTTT. Encoded protein: CSVEDFRGDAFF.

CDR3 sequence: CATGRSYEQYF. CDR3 nucleotide sequence: TGTGCCACCGGACGGTCCTACGAGCAGTACTTC. This sequence joins TRBV28 and TRBJ2-7, with D unresolved. V was clipped by 10 bases and J by 1 base, with 8 bases between them. In germline, CDR1 is MDHEN, CDR2 SYDVKM. This CDR3 region has 11 residues. Combining the CDR3 with reference TRBV28 and TRBJ2-7 gives the whole variable domain DVKVTQSSRYLVKRTGEKVFLECVQDMDHENMFWYRQDPGLGLRLIYFSYDVKMKEKGDIPEGYSVSREKKERFSLILESASTNQTSMYLCATGRSYEQYFGPGTRLTVT.

The chain joins TRBV6-1 to TRBJ2-7, with D hard to call. This CDR3 region has 11 residues. Trimming took 6 bases from V and 4 from J, leaving 7 bases between them. CDR1 and CDR2 (germline): MNHNS, SASEGT. For the CDR3, the DNA is TGTGCCAGCAGCCAACGGTACGAGCAGTACTTC. This gives the protein CASSQRYEQYF.

The rearrangement uses TRBV29-1 and TRBJ1-2, with D unclear. This CDR3 comprises 11 residues. V was shortened by 5 bases and J by 8 bases, with 12 bases between the two germline ends. Germline V gene sequence: CDR1 SQVTM, CDR2 ANQGSEA. The CDR3 nucleotides are TGCAGCGTTCGCTCAGTACAGGGCTACACCTTC. This gives the protein CSVRSVQGYTF.

This clone turned up a few times. The chain is built from TRBV28 and TRBJ1-2; 7 bases align to TRBD1. The CDR3 contains 13 residues. J was trimmed by 4 bases and V by 7 bases; bases with no gene match: 6. CDR1 is MDHEN and CDR2 is SYDVKM in the germline V gene. The CDR3 region has the DNA TGTGCCAGCACCCGCCCAGGGGGCTATGGCTACACCTTC. Protein: CASTRPGGYGYTF.

The CDR3 coding sequence is TGTGCCTGGAGGACGACAGGCTCGGGTGAAAAACTGTTTTTT. This codes for CAWRTTGSGEKLFF. This rearrangement joins TRBV30 to TRBJ1-4, with a weak D call TRBD1 (6 bases). Germline CDR1 is GTSNPN and CDR2 is SVGIG (reference sequence). V was pared by 3 bases and J by 7 bases, with 15 bases between. There are 14 residues in the CDR3.

This clone has a handful of counts. The sample carries other DNA sequences with the same CDR3. The V and J genes are TRBV5-1 and TRBJ2-2, with unresolved D. This CDR3 comprises 14 residues. With 1 base removed from V and 1 base from J, the gap between germline ends came to 5 bases. The germline V gene has CDR1 SGHRS and CDR2 YFSETQ. The CDR3 here is CASSLQVNTGELFF. The CDR3 nucleotides read TGCGCCAGCAGCTTGCAGGTGAACACCGGGGAGCTGTTTTTT.

The J gene is TRBJ2-6, the V gene TRBV5-1; 8 nucleotides agree with TRBD1. Germline V gene sequence: CDR1 SGHRS, CDR2 YFSETQ. CDR3 size: 19 residues. V shed 0 bases, J shed 0 bases, and the junction held 8 bases outside the gene matches. The DNA of the CDR3 is TGCGCCAGCAGCTTGGTGGTGCAGGGGGCTCCCTCTGGGGCCAACGTCCTGACTTTC. Translated: CASSLVVQGAPSGANVLTF. Based on the CDR3 plus reference TRBV5-1 and TRBJ2-6, the full variable domain is KAGVTQTPRYLIKTRGQQVTLSCSPISGHRSVSWYQQTPGQGLQFLFEYFSETQRNKGNFPGRFSGRQFSNSRSEMNVSTLELGDSALYLCASSLVVQGAPSGANVLTFGAGSRLTVL.

Comment on this clone: This sample includes further DNA sequences coding for the same CDR3. The chain links TRBV5-1 to TRBJ2-2, with 8 bases matching TRBD1. CDR3 length: 14 residues. The ends lost 2 bases at V and 5 bases at J; junction bases unmatched: 2. Germline CDR1 and CDR2: SGHRS and YFSETQ. In nucleotides, the CDR3 is TGCGCCAGCAGCTTTCAGGGGGCAACCGGGGAGCTGTTTTTT. Residues: CASSFQGATGELFF.

The rearrangement joins TRBV4-2 to TRBJ2-1, with TRBD1 matching over 9 bases. V shed 1 base, J shed 4 bases, and the junction held 5 bases outside the gene matches. The CDR3 consists of 16 residues. Germline-derived CDR1 and CDR2 are LGHNA and YNFKEQ. The CDR3 DNA reads TGTGCCAGCAGCCAAGCCCGGGACAGGGAGTACAATGAGCAGTTCTTC. Translated: CASSQARDREYNEQFF.

This clone has only one observation. The rearrangement links TRBV18 to TRBJ1-1; D unresolved. Germline V gives CDR1 KGHSH, CDR2 LQKENI. The CDR3 contains 14 residues. V was clipped by 1 base and J by 3 bases, with 9 bases between them. CDR3 coding DNA: TGTGCCAGCTCACCACAAGACCGCGACACTGAAGCTTTCTTT. Protein: CASSPQDRDTEAFF.

This chain joins TRBV10-3 and TRBJ2-7; D remains unclear. The V gene's germline CDR1 is ENHRY and CDR2 SYGVKD. CDR3 length equals 14 residues. Trimming removed 3 bases from V and 0 bases from J, with 9 bases in between. For the CDR3, the DNA is TGTGCCATCAGTGATCAGCAGAGCTCCTACGAGCAGTACTTC. Its translation: CAISDQQSSYEQYF.

The chain has TRBV2 and TRBJ2-7, with TRBD1 matching 7 bases. Unmatched junction bases numbered 16, after V lost 8 bases and J lost 0 bases. The CDR3 runs to 17 residues. Germline CDR1 SNHLY, CDR2 FYNNEI. The CDR3 bases are TGTGCCAGCCAGGACAGGAGCTCCCCCGAGGGCTCCTACGAGCAGTACTTC. Translation: CASQDRSSPEGSYEQYF.

This clone has just one count. V and J are TRBV6-5 and TRBJ1-5; D remains unclear. Trimming stripped 4 bases from V and 6 bases from J, with 7 bases between. CDR3 size: 12 residues. CDR1 is MNHEY and CDR2 is SVGAGI in the germline V gene. CDR3 coding DNA: TGTGCCAGCAGTTCCCTAGGTCAGCCCCAGCATTTT. Its translation: CASSSLGQPQHF.